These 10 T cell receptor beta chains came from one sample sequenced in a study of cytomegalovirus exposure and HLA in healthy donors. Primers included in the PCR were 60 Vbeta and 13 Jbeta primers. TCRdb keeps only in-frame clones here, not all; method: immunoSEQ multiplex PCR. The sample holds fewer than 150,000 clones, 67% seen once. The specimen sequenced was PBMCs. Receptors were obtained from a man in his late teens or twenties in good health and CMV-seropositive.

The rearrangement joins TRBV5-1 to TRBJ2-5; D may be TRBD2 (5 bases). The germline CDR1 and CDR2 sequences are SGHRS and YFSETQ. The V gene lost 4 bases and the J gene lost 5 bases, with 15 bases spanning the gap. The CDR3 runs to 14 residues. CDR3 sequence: CASSPKLGSETQYF. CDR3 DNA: TGCGCCAGCAGCCCTAAACTAGGCTCGGAGACCCAGTACTTC.

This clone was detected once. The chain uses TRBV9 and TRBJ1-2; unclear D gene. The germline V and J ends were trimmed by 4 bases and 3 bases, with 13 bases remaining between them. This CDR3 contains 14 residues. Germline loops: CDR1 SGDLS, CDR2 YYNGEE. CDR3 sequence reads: CASSNPQIYYGYTF. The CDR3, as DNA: TGTGCCAGCAGCAACCCGCAGATATACTATGGCTACACCTTC. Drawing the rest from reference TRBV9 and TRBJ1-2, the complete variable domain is DSGVTQTPKHLITATGQRVTLRCSPRSGDLSVYWYQQSLDQGLQFLIQYYNGEERAKGNILERFSAQQFPDLHSELNLSSLELGDSALYFCASSNPQIYYGYTFGSGTRLTVV.

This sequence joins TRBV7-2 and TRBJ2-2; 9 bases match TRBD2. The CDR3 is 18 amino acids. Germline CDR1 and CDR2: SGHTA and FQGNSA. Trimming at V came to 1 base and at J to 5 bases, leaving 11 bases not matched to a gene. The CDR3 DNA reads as TGTGCCAGCAGCTTAGTTGGAATGGCGGGGGGGAGGACCGGGGAGCTGTTTTTT. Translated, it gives CASSLVGMAGGRTGELFF.

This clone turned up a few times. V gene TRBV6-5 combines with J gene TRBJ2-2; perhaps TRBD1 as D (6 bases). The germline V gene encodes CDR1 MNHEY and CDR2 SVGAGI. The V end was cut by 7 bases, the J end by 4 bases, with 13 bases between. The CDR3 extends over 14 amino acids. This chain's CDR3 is CASNQGRGTGELFF. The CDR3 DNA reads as TGTGCCAGCAACCAGGGGCGAGGCACCGGGGAGCTGTTTTTT.

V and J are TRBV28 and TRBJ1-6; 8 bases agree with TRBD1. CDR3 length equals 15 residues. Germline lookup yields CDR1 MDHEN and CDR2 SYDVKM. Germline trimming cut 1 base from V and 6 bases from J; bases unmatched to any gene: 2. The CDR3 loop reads CASSLLDRVNSPLHF. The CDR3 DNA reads TGTGCCAGCAGTTTATTGGACAGGGTTAATTCACCCCTCCACTTT. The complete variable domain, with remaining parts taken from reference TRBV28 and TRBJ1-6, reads DVKVTQSSRYLVKRTGEKVFLECVQDMDHENMFWYRQDPGLGLRLIYFSYDVKMKEKGDIPEGYSVSREKKERFSLILESASTNQTSMYLCASSLLDRVNSPLHFGNGTRLTVT.

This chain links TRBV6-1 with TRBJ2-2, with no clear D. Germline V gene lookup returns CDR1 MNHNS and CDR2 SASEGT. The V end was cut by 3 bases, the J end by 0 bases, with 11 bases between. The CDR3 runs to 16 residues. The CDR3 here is CASSDQTPPNTGELFF. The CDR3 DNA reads TGTGCCAGCAGTGACCAAACACCTCCGAACACCGGGGAGCTGTTTTTT.

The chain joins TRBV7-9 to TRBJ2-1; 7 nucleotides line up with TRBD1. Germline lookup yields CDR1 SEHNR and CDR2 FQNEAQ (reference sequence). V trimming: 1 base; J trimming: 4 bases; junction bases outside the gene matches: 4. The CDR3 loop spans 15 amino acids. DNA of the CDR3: TGTGCCAGCAGCTTAGTTGGGGACAGATACAATGAGCAGTTCTTC. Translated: CASSLVGDRYNEQFF.

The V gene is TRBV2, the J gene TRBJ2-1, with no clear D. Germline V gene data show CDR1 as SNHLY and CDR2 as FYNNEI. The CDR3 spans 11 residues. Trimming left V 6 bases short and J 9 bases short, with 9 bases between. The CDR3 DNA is TGTGCCAGCAGCCCTACTGTTGAGCAGTTCTTC. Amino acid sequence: CASSPTVEQFF.

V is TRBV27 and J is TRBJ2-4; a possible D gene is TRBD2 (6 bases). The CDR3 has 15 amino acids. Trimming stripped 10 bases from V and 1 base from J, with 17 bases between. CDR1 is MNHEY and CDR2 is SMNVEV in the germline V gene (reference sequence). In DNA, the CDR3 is TGTGCCACCTCCTTGGGGGGTTGGGCCAAAAACATTCAGTACTTC. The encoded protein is CATSLGGWAKNIQYF.

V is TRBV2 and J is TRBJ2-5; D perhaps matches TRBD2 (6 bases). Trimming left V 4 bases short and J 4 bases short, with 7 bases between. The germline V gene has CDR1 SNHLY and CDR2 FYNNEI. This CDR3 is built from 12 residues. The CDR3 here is CASSVGGETQYF. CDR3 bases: TGTGCCAGCAGTGTGGGAGGAGAGACCCAGTACTTC.